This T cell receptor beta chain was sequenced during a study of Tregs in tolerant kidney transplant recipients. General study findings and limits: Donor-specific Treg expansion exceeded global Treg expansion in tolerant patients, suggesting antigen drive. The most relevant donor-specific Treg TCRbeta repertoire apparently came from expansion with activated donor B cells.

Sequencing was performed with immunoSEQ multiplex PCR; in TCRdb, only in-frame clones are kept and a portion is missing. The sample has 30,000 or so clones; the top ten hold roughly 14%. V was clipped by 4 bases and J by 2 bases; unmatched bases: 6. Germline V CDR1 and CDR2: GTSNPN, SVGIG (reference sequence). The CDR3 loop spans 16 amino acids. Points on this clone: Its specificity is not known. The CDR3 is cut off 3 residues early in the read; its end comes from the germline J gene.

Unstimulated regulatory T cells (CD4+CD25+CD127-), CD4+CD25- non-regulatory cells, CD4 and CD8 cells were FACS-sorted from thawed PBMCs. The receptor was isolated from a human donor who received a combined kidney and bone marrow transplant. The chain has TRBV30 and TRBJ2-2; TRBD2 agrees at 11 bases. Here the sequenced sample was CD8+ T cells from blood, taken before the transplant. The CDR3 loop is CAWNSGTSGNTGELFF. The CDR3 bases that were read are TGTGCCTGGAACTCCGGGACTAGCGGTAACACCGGGGAG.